A single sample gave rise to the 9 T cell receptor beta chains below, sequenced in a study of CD8 T cells in ankylosing spondylitis. TCRdb ran MiXCR on the 5' RACE reads and lists one entry per CDR3 protein. The sample includes tens of thousands of distinct CDR3 sequences, 5.5% to 7.5% of them seen just once. Sequencing was carried out using blood, either unsorted or a sorted T cell fraction (not recorded which). All receptors derive from a male donor with ankylosing spondylitis or in good health (not recorded which).

This clonotype was recorded at least ten times. V is TRBV7-9 and J is TRBJ1-2; D may be TRBD1 (6 bases). The V end lost 7 bases, the J end lost 8 bases, and 17 bases lay between the germline ends. The germline V gene encodes CDR1 SEHNR and CDR2 FQNEAQ (reference sequence). This CDR3 region has 13 residues. CDR3 sequence (DNA): TGTGCCAGCAACCAATCGGGCAGGGGCGGCTACACCTTC. Its protein is CASNQSGRGGYTF.

This clonotype was detected ten times or more. V and J are TRBV7-2 and TRBJ2-3; D remains unclear. V was pared by 0 bases and J by 5 bases, with 12 bases between. This CDR3 has 15 amino acids. CDR1 and CDR2 from the germline V gene are SGHTA and FQGNSA. The CDR3 spells CASSLAGPPQDTQYF. CDR3 DNA sequence: TGTGCCAGCAGCTTAGCAGGGCCTCCCCAAGATACGCAGTATTTT.

This clonotype was seen at least ten times. The J gene is TRBJ2-2, the V gene TRBV5-5, with a weak D call TRBD2 (6 bases). Germline V gene sequence: CDR1 SGHKS, CDR2 YYEKEE (reference sequence). The CDR3 covers 14 residues. The V gene lost 0 bases and the J gene lost 5 bases, with 8 bases spanning the gap. For the CDR3, the DNA is TGTGCCAGCAGCTTGGCGAGCGGGACCGGGGAGCTGTTTTTT. It is translated as CASSLASGTGELFF. Full variable domain (outside the CDR3, taken from reference TRBV5-5 and TRBJ2-2): DAGVTQSPTHLIKTRGQQVTLRCSPISGHKSVSWYQQVLGQGPQFIFQYYEKEERGRGNFPDRFSARQFPNYSSELNVNALLLGDSALYLCASSLASGTGELFFGEGSRLTVL.

Many counts were recorded for this clonotype. This chain joins TRBV24-1 and TRBJ2-5, with a possible D match to TRBD1 (6 bases). Germline-derived CDR1 and CDR2 are KGHDR and SFDVKD. V lost 0 bases and J lost 4, with 11 bases in between. This CDR3 comprises 15 residues. This chain's CDR3 is CATSDLQGSGETQYF. The CDR3 region has the DNA TGTGCCACCAGTGATTTGCAGGGGAGCGGAGAGACCCAGTACTTC.

At least ten counts were recorded for this clonotype. The chain couples TRBV12-3 or TRBV12-4 to TRBJ1-2; TRBD1 aligns across 7 bases. V lost 5 bases to trimming and J lost 7 bases; unmatched junction nucleotides: 7. The CDR3 is 13 residues long. The CDR3 sequence is CASSVDRFGGYTF. The CDR3 bases are TGTGCCAGCAGTGTGGACAGGTTTGGTGGCTACACCTTC.

This clonotype occurred many times. J is TRBJ2-2 and V is TRBV20-1, with D tentatively TRBD2 (7 bases). CDR3 length: 13 amino acids. CDR1 and CDR2 (germline): DFQATT, SNEGSKA (reference sequence). V was clipped by 6 bases and J by 7 bases, with 15 bases between them. The CDR3 loop reads CSAGGPPSGELFF. CDR3 in DNA: TGCAGTGCGGGGGGGCCTCCCAGCGGGGAGCTGTTTTTT.

The V gene is TRBV7-3, the J gene TRBJ2-1; 12 nucleotides align to TRBD2. This CDR3 has 15 residues. V lost 5 bases, J lost 3 bases, and 2 bases stayed unmatched. Germline values: CDR1 SGHTA, CDR2 FQGTGA. The CDR3 DNA reads TGTGCCAGCAGCGGGACTAGCGGGCTCTACAATGAGCAGTTCTTC. This translates into CASSGTSGLYNEQFF.

This clonotype was observed many times. This chain links TRBV29-1 with TRBJ1-3, with unresolved D. The CDR3 consists of 11 residues. Per germline, CDR1 SQVTM and CDR2 ANQGSEA. V dropped 3 bases and J dropped 0 bases, with 0 bases sitting between them. CDR3 in DNA: TGCAGCGTTGACTCTGGAAACACCATATATTTT. Its translation: CSVDSGNTIYF.

This clonotype showed up many times. V usage is TRBV20-1 and J usage is TRBJ2-7; D may be TRBD1 (5 bases). In germline, CDR1 is DFQATT, CDR2 SNEGSKA (reference sequence). V was trimmed by 5 bases and J by 4 bases, leaving 9 bases between them. This CDR3 is built from 11 residues. CDR3 protein: CSADREYEQYF. The CDR3 DNA reads TGCAGTGCTGACAGAGAGTACGAGCAGTACTTC.